This T cell receptor (beta chain) was captured in a study of blood T cell repertoires in COVID-19. Only one count was recorded for this clone. Study processing details: Reference gene primer amplification gave nucleated cell count estimates. Only in-frame clones appear in the TCRdb table, and some are missing; sequencing was by immunoSEQ multiplex PCR. V, J and clone size are those of that table, while D and trimming were read from the DNA. The data hold about 210,000 clones, with around 80% observed a single time. What was sequenced was peripheral blood. The receptor comes from a woman in her 70s with acute or convalescent COVID-19.

Here the CDR3 reads CASSFPGPVRGNNEQFF. CDR3 in DNA: TGTGCCAGCAGCTTTCCGGGGCCCGTGAGGGGGAACAATGAGCAGTTCTTC. This chain links TRBV5-6 with TRBJ2-1, with D tentatively TRBD1 (6 bases). Germline CDR1 SGHDT, CDR2 YYEEEE. This CDR3 comprises 17 residues. V was shortened by 2 bases and J by 5 bases, with 20 bases between the two germline ends.